This is a list of T cell receptor beta chains from one sample in a study of vaccination and CD4 T cells after COVID-19. TCRdb recomputed calls from the PCR reads with MiXCR, one row per CDR3 protein. The data show over 11,000 distinct CDR3 sequences, with approximately 61% seen just once and around 19% held by the top ten. The antigens for these receptors are not known. The specimen was CD4+ T cells from blood, cultured in vitro. These receptors were collected from a human donor who had recovered from COVID-19. The CDR3 runs from the conserved cysteine through the conserved F or W.

J: TRBJ1-4
V: TRBV6-2/TRBV6-3
CDR3: CASSYDGGVEKLFF

J: TRBJ2-3
V: TRBV11-3
CDR3: CASSALLAGGSDTQYF

J: TRBJ1-1
V: TRBV24-1
CDR3: CATSDSAMFFF

J: TRBJ1-1
V: TRBV30
CDR3: CAWSVGNRGNTEAFF

J: TRBJ2-2
V: TRBV2
CDR3: CASSPEGHNTGELFF

J: TRBJ2-3
V: TRBV4-1
CDR3: CASSQRSDTQYF

J: TRBJ1-5
V: TRBV21-1
CDR3: CASSPRTVHSNQPQHF

J: TRBJ2-7
V: TRBV7-2
CDR3: CASSLRLDGAYEQYF

J: TRBJ2-7
V: TRBV20-1
CDR3: CSASLLAGVGEQYF

J: TRBJ1-2
V: TRBV6-1
CDR3: CASSEEGQLYGYTF

J: TRBJ1-5
V: TRBV20-1
CDR3: CSARQGAFFPQPQHF

J: TRBJ2-1
V: TRBV20-1
CDR3: CSARDRSRRPRGNEQFF

J: TRBJ2-3
V: TRBV20-1
CDR3: CSAGRDTQYF

J: TRBJ1-5
V: TRBV7-8
CDR3: CASSVQGAGQPQHF

J: TRBJ2-3
V: TRBV21-1
CDR3: CASGMLAGGPDTQYF

J: TRBJ1-5
V: TRBV7-2
CDR3: CASSLGTDLNQPQHF

J: TRBJ1-1
V: TRBV20-1
CDR3: CSARLMSAILGSEAFF

J: TRBJ2-7
V: TRBV20-1
CDR3: CSATHPRDRPYEQYF

J: TRBJ2-5
V: TRBV5-4
CDR3: CASSPPTGEQETQYF

J: TRBJ1-2
V: TRBV30
CDR3: CAGRAPGWRAYGYTF

J: TRBJ1-1
V: TRBV19
CDR3: CASSMDPRGGEAFF

J: TRBJ2-4
V: TRBV5-4
CDR3: CASSFDTNIQYF

J: TRBJ2-5
V: TRBV15
CDR3: CATSRDRAQETQYF

J: TRBJ2-7
V: TRBV7-9
CDR3: CASSFGTGGTYEQYF

J: TRBJ2-3
V: TRBV7-6
CDR3: CASSSTGGGYSTQYF

J: TRBJ1-4
V: TRBV20-1
CDR3: CSAYSGPGEKLFF

J: TRBJ1-2
V: TRBV19
CDR3: CASSADRGYTF

J: TRBJ2-7
V: TRBV20-1
CDR3: CSASGRAANEQYF

J: TRBJ1-5
V: TRBV6-1
CDR3: CASRGQGGNQPQHF

J: TRBJ1-2
V: TRBV30
CDR3: CAWSVDRGNYGYTF

J: TRBJ2-1
V: TRBV2
CDR3: CASTRDPVVGQFF

J: TRBJ2-2
V: TRBV11-3
CDR3: CASSSLPRDPWNTGELFF

J: TRBJ2-1
V: TRBV20-1
CDR3: CSASGISGTSGYNEQFF

J: TRBJ1-5
V: TRBV2
CDR3: CASNWGRGSHQPQHF

J: TRBJ2-3
V: TRBV10-3
CDR3: CAISDPRTSTQYF

J: TRBJ1-5
V: TRBV20-1
CDR3: CSARAGTKNQPQHF

J: TRBJ2-1
V: TRBV19
CDR3: CASSILGGNNEQFF

J: TRBJ1-1
V: TRBV7-8
CDR3: CASSPPTGAVSEAFF

J: TRBJ1-2
V: TRBV28
CDR3: CASSLVAAPYGYTF

J: TRBJ2-2
V: TRBV10-3
CDR3: CAISERDGQTGELFF

J: TRBJ2-5
V: TRBV6-1
CDR3: CASSPYLGQGEETQYF

J: TRBJ2-7
V: TRBV7-8
CDR3: CASSLGQGFSYDQYF

J: TRBJ1-2
V: TRBV27
CDR3: CASSQWGSYGYTF

J: TRBJ2-2
V: TRBV20-1
CDR3: CSARDRLAGGTGELFF

J: TRBJ2-7
V: TRBV19
CDR3: CASSRGDSEAYEQYF

J: TRBJ2-7
V: TRBV6-5
CDR3: CASSYSYQVNYEQYF

J: TRBJ1-5
V: TRBV28
CDR3: CASSFQGQGNQPQHF

J: TRBJ1-5
V: TRBV19
CDR3: CASKVRDQGVNQPQHF

J: TRBJ2-7
V: TRBV10-3
CDR3: CATRRAGTSGGYEQYF